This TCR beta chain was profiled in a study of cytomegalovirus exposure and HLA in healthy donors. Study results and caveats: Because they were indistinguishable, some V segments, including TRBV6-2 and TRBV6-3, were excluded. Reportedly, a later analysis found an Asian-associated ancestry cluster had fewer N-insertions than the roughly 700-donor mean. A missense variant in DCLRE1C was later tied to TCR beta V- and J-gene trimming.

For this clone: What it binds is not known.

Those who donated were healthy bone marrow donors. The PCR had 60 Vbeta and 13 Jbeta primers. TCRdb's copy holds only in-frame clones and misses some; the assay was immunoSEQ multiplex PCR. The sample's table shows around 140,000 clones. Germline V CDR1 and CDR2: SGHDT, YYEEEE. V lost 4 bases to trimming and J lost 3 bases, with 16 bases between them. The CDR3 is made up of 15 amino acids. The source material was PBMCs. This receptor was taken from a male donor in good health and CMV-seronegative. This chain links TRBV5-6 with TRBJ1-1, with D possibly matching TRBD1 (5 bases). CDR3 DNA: TGTGCCAGCAGCCAAGGCGTATTAGGGGACACTGAAGCTTTCTTT. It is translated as CASSQGVLGDTEAFF.